What follows are 22 T cell receptor beta chains derived from one specimen sequenced in a study of T-cell reconstitution after alpha-beta-depleted transplantation in children. Unique molecular identifiers were incorporated during preparation of the TCRbeta library. From the PCR reads, TCRdb called clonotypes with MiXCR, one entry per CDR3 protein. The sample includes about 200,000 distinct CDR3 sequences, around 5.9% seen only once; the top ten take around 4.3%. Sequencing was performed on PBMCs, taken before TCRalphabeta/CD19-depleted stem cell transplant. Receptors were obtained from a girl under three years old with combined immunodeficiency, due to receive a stem cell transplant.

The table lists this clonotype with many counts. This chain uses TRBV20-1 with TRBJ2-1; tentatively, D is TRBD2 (5 bases). The ends were cut back, 3 bases at V and 4 bases at J, with 19 bases in the middle. Germline values: CDR1 DFQATT, CDR2 SNEGSKA (reference sequence). The CDR3 runs 16 residues. CDR3 sequence reads: CSASGPGGGPYNEQFF. Written as DNA, the CDR3 is TGCAGTGCTAGTGGCCCAGGAGGCGGACCGTACAATGAGCAGTTCTTC.

This clonotype showed up many times. The chain uses TRBV27 and TRBJ2-5, with D tentatively TRBD2 (7 bases). The CDR3 runs 13 residues. The V gene's germline CDR1 is MNHEY and CDR2 SMNVEV (reference sequence). Trimming stripped 3 bases from V and 7 bases from J, with 12 bases between. CDR3 sequence: CASSFSGEGTQYF. The CDR3 DNA follows: TGTGCCAGCAGTTTCTCAGGGGAGGGGACCCAGTACTTC.

This clonotype was seen repeatedly, ten times or more. The chain joins TRBV4-3 to TRBJ1-1, with D possibly matching TRBD1 (6 bases). The V gene lost 3 bases and the J gene lost 1 base, with 9 bases spanning the gap. This CDR3 comprises 14 residues. Germline V CDR1 and CDR2: LGHNA, YSLEER. DNA of the CDR3: TGCGCCAGCAGCCACGTGACAGGGAACACTGAAGCTTTCTTT. Translated, it gives CASSHVTGNTEAFF.

The sample holds many counts of this clonotype. The chain links TRBV20-1 to TRBJ1-2; tentatively, D is TRBD1 (5 bases). CDR1 DFQATT and CDR2 SNEGSKA come from the germline V gene (reference sequence). V was clipped by 3 bases and J by 4 bases, with 6 bases between them. CDR3 length: 11 residues. CDR3 DNA sequence: TGCAGTGCTAGGGGGGGCTATGGCTACACCTTC. Translation: CSARGGYGYTF.

This clonotype was observed at least ten times. V gene TRBV6-2 or TRBV6-3 combines with J gene TRBJ2-2; 9 bases agree with TRBD2. V lost 9 bases, J lost 3 bases, and 23 bases stayed unmatched. Germline values: CDR1 MNHEY, CDR2 SVGEGT. The CDR3 totals 20 residues. CDR3 protein: CASKPQYPAAGGLHTGELFF. CDR3 DNA sequence: TGTGCCAGTAAACCGCAGTACCCCGCGGCGGGGGGGCTTCACACCGGGGAGCTGTTTTTT.

Ten or more counts support this clonotype. The CDR3 loop is CASSSGQLNQPQHF. For the CDR3, the DNA is TGCGCCAGCAGCTCAGGACAGCTAAATCAGCCCCAGCATTTT. This sequence joins TRBV5-1 and TRBJ1-5, with D perhaps TRBD1 (6 bases). This CDR3 comprises 14 residues. V lost 3 bases and J 4 bases, leaving 11 bases between the germline ends. Germline V gene sequence: CDR1 SGHRS, CDR2 YFSETQ.

This clonotype has ten or more counts. V usage is TRBV7-6 and J usage is TRBJ2-7; TRBD2 agrees at 8 bases. Looked up from germline, CDR1 is SGHVS and CDR2 is FNYEAQ. The CDR3 contains 16 residues. The V gene end was trimmed by 2 bases and the J gene end by 2 bases; junction bases not matched to a gene: 8. The CDR3 DNA follows: TGTGCCAGCAGCTTAATTCCGGGACTAGGGCCCTACGAGCAGTACTTC. It is translated as CASSLIPGLGPYEQYF.

The genes are TRBV4-2 and TRBJ2-2; D perhaps matches TRBD1 (6 bases). CDR3 size: 14 residues. V was shortened by 6 bases and J by 2 bases, with 10 bases between the two germline ends. Germline assignment: CDR1 LGHNA and CDR2 YNFKEQ. As DNA, the CDR3 is TGTGCCAGCAGACAGGGATCCAACACCGGGGAGCTGTTTTTT. Translating gives CASRQGSNTGELFF.

This clonotype was recorded many times. J is TRBJ2-1 and V is TRBV7-2; TRBD2 matches at 10 bases. V was pared by 1 base and J by 7 bases, with 7 bases of the junction left unmatched. The CDR3 length is 16 residues. Germline-derived CDR1 and CDR2 are SGHTA and FQGNSA. The CDR3 loop reads CASSLDILSGGNEQFF. In nucleotides, the CDR3 is TGTGCCAGCAGCTTAGACATCCTTAGCGGGGGGAATGAGCAGTTCTTC.

This clonotype was picked up many times. The V call is TRBV12-3 or TRBV12-4, the J call TRBJ1-1; no reliable D call. V was cut by 0 bases and J by 0 bases, with 11 bases left in between. This CDR3 is built from 16 residues. The CDR3 bases are TGTGCCAGCAGTTTAGCTTTTGGGTCGTTGAACACTGAAGCTTTCTTT. This codes for CASSLAFGSLNTEAFF.

This clonotype came up many times. The chain recombines TRBV4-2 with TRBJ2-2, with 8 bases aligning to TRBD1. The CDR3 covers 21 residues. J lost 7 bases, V lost 0 bases, and 22 bases had no gene match. Germline V gene lookup returns CDR1 LGHNA and CDR2 YNFKEQ. In DNA, the CDR3 is TGTGCCAGCAGCCAAGATGGTTTGATCACCGGGACAGGAAAGGCTATCGGGGAGCTGTTTTTT. This gives the protein CASSQDGLITGTGKAIGELFF.

At least ten counts were recorded for this clonotype. Here the CDR3 reads CASSLGFGGGSFETQYF. The DNA for the CDR3 is TGTGCCAGCAGCTTAGGTTTTGGCGGGGGTAGTTTTGAGACCCAGTACTTC. The gene calls are TRBV7-2 and TRBJ2-5, with 7 bases lining up with TRBD2. The CDR3 has 17 residues. CDR1 and CDR2 from the germline V gene are SGHTA and FQGNSA. The ends lost 1 base at V and 5 bases at J; junction bases unmatched: 13.

This clonotype was seen ten or more times. The chain employs TRBV29-1 and TRBJ2-5; D remains unclear. The CDR3 totals 14 residues. Germline CDR1 and CDR2: SQVTM and ANQGSEA. V dropped 0 bases and J dropped 5 bases, with 13 bases sitting between them. As DNA, the CDR3 is TGCAGCGTTGAAGATCAGGTCATTCGGGAGACCCAGTACTTC. It encodes CSVEDQVIRETQYF.

This clonotype was seen at least ten times. The genes are TRBV10-3 and TRBJ1-1; a weak D match, TRBD1 (5 bases). This CDR3 spans 13 amino acids. Trimming pared 6 bases from V and 3 bases from J, leaving 11 bases between. From germline, CDR1 is ENHRY and CDR2 SYGVKD. The CDR3 is CAISDQGDTEAFF. Written as DNA, the CDR3 is TGTGCCATCAGCGATCAGGGAGACACTGAAGCTTTCTTT.

This chain connects TRBV15 to TRBJ2-5; TRBD2 agrees at 11 bases. The V gene end was trimmed by 8 bases and the J gene end by 2 bases; junction bases not matched to a gene: 1. CDR3 length equals 13 residues. Germline CDR1 reads LNHNV; CDR2 reads YYDKDF (reference sequence). The CDR3 sequence: CATRTSGQETQYF. CDR3 coding DNA: TGTGCCACCCGGACTAGCGGGCAAGAGACCCAGTACTTC.

This clonotype occurred many times. The CDR3 is CSVETTGTGELFF. The CDR3 nucleotides read TGCAGCGTAGAGACCACCGGGACCGGGGAGCTGTTTTTT. The chain has TRBV29-1 and TRBJ2-2; no clear D. Trimming took off 6 bases at V and 5 bases at J, with 13 bases between the two ends. The CDR3 sequence is 13 residues long. Per germline, CDR1 SQVTM and CDR2 ANQGSEA.

The genes are TRBV7-9 and TRBJ1-2; D call uncertain. This CDR3 is built from 15 residues. The V end lost 0 bases, the J end lost 4 bases, and 12 bases lay between the germline ends. In germline, CDR1 is SEHNR, CDR2 FQNEAQ (reference sequence). DNA for the CDR3: TGTGCCAGCAGCTTAGCGGCCCCTGCGACCTATGGCTACACCTTC. This codes for CASSLAAPATYGYTF. The full variable domain, with the rest looked up from reference TRBV7-9 and TRBJ1-2, is DTGVSQNPRHKITKRGQNVTFRCDPISEHNRLYWYRQTLGQGPEFLTYFQNEAQLEKSRLLSDRFSAERPKGSFSTLEIQRTEQGDSAMYLCASSLAAPATYGYTFGSGTRLTVV.

There are many counts of this clonotype. The chain couples TRBV20-1 to TRBJ2-7; D is ambiguous. Germline V CDR1 and CDR2: DFQATT, SNEGSKA (reference sequence). Trimming left V 2 bases short and J 3 bases short, with 8 bases between. The CDR3 is 12 amino acids. The CDR3 nucleotides are TGCAGTGCTAGAACTGTGAGCTACGAGCAGTACTTC. This encodes CSARTVSYEQYF.

There are many counts of this clonotype. The chain employs TRBV7-9 and TRBJ2-3; 8 bases map to TRBD1. The germline V gene has CDR1 SEHNR and CDR2 FQNEAQ (reference sequence). This CDR3 contains 14 residues. V shed 2 bases, J shed 3 bases, and the junction held 1 base outside the gene matches. CDR3 nucleotide sequence: TGTGCCAGCAGCTTACGACAGGGGACAGATACGCAGTATTTT. The encoded protein is CASSLRQGTDTQYF. Supplemented by reference TRBV7-9 and TRBJ2-3, the full variable domain reads DTGVSQNPRHKITKRGQNVTFRCDPISEHNRLYWYRQTLGQGPEFLTYFQNEAQLEKSRLLSDRFSAERPKGSFSTLEIQRTEQGDSAMYLCASSLRQGTDTQYFGPGTRLTVL.

Remarks on this clonotype: With a much larger clone just one base away, this may be a read error. The rearrangement uses TRBV20-1 and TRBJ2-7, with D uncertain. This CDR3 has 13 residues. Germline values: CDR1 DFQATT, CDR2 SNEGSKA (reference sequence). For the CDR3, the DNA is TGCGGTGCTAGAGTCCTATCGACCTACGAGCAGTACTTC. This translates into CGARVLSTYEQYF.

This clonotype has ten or more counts. This rearrangement joins TRBV29-1 to TRBJ2-4; 9 nucleotides agree with TRBD1. Germline-derived CDR1 and CDR2 are SQVTM and ANQGSEA. The CDR3 has 14 amino acids. J was trimmed by 9 bases and V by 0 bases; bases with no gene match: 6. The CDR3 nucleotides read TGCAGCGTTGAAGAATCCGACAGGGGGAGCATTCAGTACTTC. Its translation: CSVEESDRGSIQYF.

There are many counts of this clonotype. The V gene is TRBV4-2, the J gene TRBJ2-7; 7 nucleotides match TRBD1. The CDR3 spans 15 residues. The J segment lost 3 bases and the V segment lost 0 bases, leaving 5 bases of the junction unmatched. Germline V gene data show CDR1 as LGHNA and CDR2 as YNFKEQ. CDR3 residues: CASSQEVGGRYEQYF. The CDR3 nucleotides are TGTGCCAGCAGCCAAGAGGTAGGGGGCCGCTACGAGCAGTACTTC.